Listed below are T cell receptor beta chains from one sample, sequenced in a study of T-cell memory formation after mild COVID-19. TCRdb reprocessed the 5' RACE reads with MiXCR, giving one entry per CDR3 protein. The data show approximately 450,000 distinct CDR3 sequences, about 18% seen once. Sequences were obtained from PBMCs or a T cell subset sorted from them (not recorded which). Every receptor here comes from an adult woman who had mild COVID-19 (a few samples of this study predate the infection). Cell type and time point are not known. Each CDR3 is given with its conserved first and last residue. D genes are given only for firm matches. Size is omitted from some rows. Given values are once, few, many or a class for expanded clones.

-	TRBV4-2	TRBD1	TRBJ1-5	TGTGCCAGCAGCCAAGATAAGGGACAGGGGAATCAGCCCCAGCATTTT	CASSQDKGQGNQPQHF
-	TRBV29-1	-	TRBJ1-1	TGCAGCGTCTCCGAGACCGTGGACACTGAAGCTTTCTTT	CSVSETVDTEAFF
few	TRBV5-1	TRBD1	TRBJ2-7	TGCGCCAGCAGCCTGGGGTTAGGGACAGGGATCTACGAGCAGTACTTC	CASSLGLGTGIYEQYF
few	TRBV6-2/TRBV6-3	TRBD2	TRBJ2-1	TGTGCCAGCAGTCACGCAAGCGGGAGGTCAAACAATGAGCAGTTCTTC	CASSHASGRSNNEQFF
few	TRBV20-1	-	TRBJ2-1	TGCAGTGCCGGAAGGGGATTGGGAATTCTCAATGAGCAGTTCTTC	CSAGRGLGILNEQFF
many	TRBV27	-	TRBJ1-1	TGTGCCAGCAGTTTGAAAGGTTTGCGCATGAACACTGAAGCTTTCTTT	CASSLKGLRMNTEAFF
-	TRBV6-1	TRBD2	TRBJ2-5	TGTGCCAGCAGTGAATTTTGGGGGGGTAAGAGAACCCAGTACTTC	CASSEFWGGKRTQYF
-	TRBV5-1	TRBD2	TRBJ2-2	TGCGCCAGCTCAAGCGGGGACCCGAACACCGGGGAGCTGTTTTTT	CASSSGDPNTGELFF
many	TRBV7-9	-	TRBJ2-7	TGTGCCAGCAGACAAATCGGGACGTCGAGCTCCTACGAGCAGTACTTC	CASRQIGTSSSYEQYF
-	TRBV11-2	TRBD1	TRBJ2-3	TGTGCCAGCAGCTTAGACGAACAGGGGATTCGCGCAGATACGCAGTATTTT	CASSLDEQGIRADTQYF
-	TRBV11-2	-	TRBJ2-2	TGTGCCAGCAGCCTAGAGCGGCCTCCCTCCGGGGAGCTGTTTTTT	CASSLERPPSGELFF
few	TRBV11-3	TRBD1	TRBJ2-2	TGTGCCAGCAGTCGGGGACAGCGGCGAGACGGGGAGCTGTTTTTT	CASSRGQRRDGELFF
-	TRBV7-9	TRBD1	TRBJ2-4	TGTGCCAGCAGCTTAGTAACTAGGGGACAGGAGAATCAAAACATTCAGTACTTC	CASSLVTRGQENQNIQYF
-	TRBV29-1	-	TRBJ2-1	TGCAGCGTTGATAGCAATGAGCAGTTCTTC	CSVDSNEQFF
-	TRBV28	-	TRBJ1-3	TGTGCCAGCAGTCTCCTCGGCGGGCGTGGAAACACCATATATTTT	CASSLLGGRGNTIYF
-	TRBV10-3	-	TRBJ2-1	TGTGCCATCGAAGCGTCTAGCGTCTACAATGAGCAGTTCTTC	CAIEASSVYNEQFF
-	TRBV27	-	TRBJ1-1	TGTGCCAGCAGTCCCGATTATAACACTGAAGCTTTCTTT	CASSPDYNTEAFF
few	TRBV5-5	-	TRBJ2-4	TGTGCCAGCAGCTTGTTGACAGACAAAAACATTCAGTACTTC	CASSLLTDKNIQYF
few	TRBV5-5	-	TRBJ2-1	TGTGCCAGCAGCACCAGAGGGGGGGCCTCGAATGAGCAGTTCTTC	CASSTRGGASNEQFF
-	TRBV11-2	TRBD2	TRBJ2-3	TGTGCCAGCAGCCCAGCAGTAGCGGGAGGGCCCCCGAGGCGTACGCAGTATTTT	CASSPAVAGGPPRRTQYF
-	TRBV7-8	-	TRBJ1-1	TGTGCCAGCAGCTTAGGGCAGAGTGAAGCTTTCTTT	CASSLGQSEAFF
-	TRBV7-2	-	TRBJ2-5	TGTGCCAGCAGCTTAGCCCCCACGGGGAACGTTAAAGAGACCCAGTACTTC	CASSLAPTGNVKETQYF
-	TRBV20-1	TRBD2	TRBJ2-2	TGCAGTGCCCTCGGACTAGCGACAAACACCGGGGAGCTGTTTTTT	CSALGLATNTGELFF
few	TRBV9	-	TRBJ2-1	TGTGCCAGCAGCGTAGGAAATCGCCGTTACAATGAGCAGTTCTTC	CASSVGNRRYNEQFF
-	TRBV29-1	-	TRBJ2-3	TGCAGTGGGACGGGGGATTTAGATACGCAGTATTTT	CSGTGDLDTQYF
few	TRBV5-1	-	TRBJ2-7	TGCGCCAGCAGCTGGCGACAGGCCTCGTTCGAGCAGTACTTC	CASSWRQASFEQYF
few	TRBV5-6	-	TRBJ2-3	TGTGCCAGCAGCTTGACGCCACCTAGCACAGATACGCAGTATTTT	CASSLTPPSTDTQYF
few	TRBV7-9	-	TRBJ1-1	TGTGCCAGCAGCCCCCCGGGGACTGAAGCTTTCTTT	CASSPPGTEAFF
few	TRBV12-3/TRBV12-4	TRBD2	TRBJ2-1	TGTGCCAGCAGTCCCGGGGGAGATAGCGGGGGTGACAATGAGCAGTTCTTC	CASSPGGDSGGDNEQFF
-	TRBV4-3	-	TRBJ2-4	TGCGCCAGCAGCCTAACCGAGAGAGGGAACATTCAGTACTTC	CASSLTERGNIQYF
few	TRBV4-2	-	TRBJ2-7	TGTGCCAGCAGCCAAGATCATTGGGACGAGCAGTACTTC	CASSQDHWDEQYF
few	TRBV27	-	TRBJ1-2	TGTGCCAGCAGTCCCAGGGGTAAAGGGAACTATGGCTACACCTTC	CASSPRGKGNYGYTF
few	TRBV9	-	TRBJ1-5	TGTGCCAGCAGCGTAGAGGGCGAGCCCCAGCATTTT	CASSVEGEPQHF
-	TRBV5-6	-	TRBJ2-4	TGTGCCAGCAGCTCCACAGGTCGCGGGGCCAAAAACATTCAGTACTTC	CASSSTGRGAKNIQYF
-	TRBV5-1	-	TRBJ1-6	TGCGCCAGCAGCCGGGACATCTCCAGCTCCTATAATTCACCCCTCCACTTT	CASSRDISSSYNSPLHF
-	TRBV6-6	TRBD1	TRBJ2-7	TGTGCCAGCACCCTCCCCGGGACAGGGTTGAACGAGCAGTACTTC	CASTLPGTGLNEQYF
-	TRBV24-1	-	TRBJ2-2	TGTGCCACCAGTGAAGGAGACAAAGAGGCCGGGGAGCTGTTTTTT	CATSEGDKEAGELFF
-	TRBV7-6	TRBD1	TRBJ2-1	TGTGCCAGCAGCTCCGGGACAGGGGTAATGGGGTTAAATGAGCAGTTCTTC	CASSSGTGVMGLNEQFF
-	TRBV24-1	-	TRBJ2-5	TGTGCCACCAGTGATTTTCGTGAGACCCAGTACTTC	CATSDFRETQYF
few	TRBV4-1	TRBD2	TRBJ2-1	TGCGCCAGCAGCCAACAACTAGCGGGGTTACACAATGAGCAGTTCTTC	CASSQQLAGLHNEQFF
few	TRBV19	TRBD1	TRBJ1-5	TGTGCCAGTAGTACAGGGGGCATCGGCAATCAGCCCCAGCATTTT	CASSTGGIGNQPQHF
-	TRBV30	-	TRBJ1-1	TGTGCCTGGAGTGTAGTGGGGGGTTCCACTGAAGCTTTCTTT	CAWSVVGGSTEAFF
few	TRBV29-1	-	TRBJ2-5	TGCAGCGCCGCTGGACATTCCCCTAAAGAGACCCAGTACTTC	CSAAGHSPKETQYF
few	TRBV7-2	-	TRBJ2-5	TGTGCCAGCAGCTTAGAGCTTTGGACCCAGTACTTC	CASSLELWTQYF
-	TRBV6-5	TRBD1	TRBJ1-4	TGTGCCAGCAGTTACCGGCAGGGGGGCGAAAAACTGTTTTTT	CASSYRQGGEKLFF
few	TRBV7-2	-	TRBJ1-1	TGTGCCAGCAGCTTACGGCAGGAGCTTGCTTTCTTT	CASSLRQELAFF
few	TRBV13	TRBD1	TRBJ2-3	TGTGCCAGCAGCTCGGACAGGGAAGCTCTATCTAGCACAGATACGCAGTATTTT	CASSSDREALSSTDTQYF
-	TRBV20-1	TRBD2	TRBJ2-1	TGCAGTGCTTATCCGGGGGGGCTATACAATGAGCAGTTCTTC	CSAYPGGLYNEQFF
few	TRBV12-3/TRBV12-4	TRBD2	TRBJ2-2	TGTGCCAGCAGTTTTTACCTGAGGACTAGCGGTATCACCGGGGAGCTGTTTTTT	CASSFYLRTSGITGELFF
-	TRBV6-6	-	TRBJ2-6	TGTGCCAGCAGTTACGGTTGGCAGGGATTGGCCAACGTCCTGACTTTC	CASSYGWQGLANVLTF
-	TRBV4-2	TRBD2	TRBJ2-6	TGTGCCAGCAGCCAATCGTGGGCGGGGGGGCAATCTGGGGCCAACGTCCTGACTTTC	CASSQSWAGGQSGANVLTF
-	TRBV5-1	TRBD2	TRBJ2-3	TGCGCCAGCAGCTTTAGTGATAGCGGGAACGCAGATACGCAGTATTTT	CASSFSDSGNADTQYF
-	TRBV6-5	-	TRBJ2-2	TGTGCCAGCAGTGCGACGGACGCGGGGGGGGAGCTGTTTTTT	CASSATDAGGELFF
few	TRBV7-2	-	TRBJ1-2	TGTGCCAGCAGCTCCCACAGGGCTAACTATGGCTACACCTTC	CASSSHRANYGYTF
many	TRBV5-1	TRBD1	TRBJ1-4	TGCGCCAGCAGCTTGGTCGGGACAGGCGGGGAAAAACTGTTTTTT	CASSLVGTGGEKLFF